These T cell receptor beta chains were read from a single sample in a study of post-analysis software for immune sequencing data. In TCRdb, the PCR reads were re-called with MiXCR into one record per CDR3 protein. The sample shows 750,000 to 950,000 distinct CDR3 sequences, just over 45% of them seen only once. Sample: blood. These receptor sequences come from a girl aged 10 to 17 with multiple sclerosis. CDR3s include the opening cysteine and the closing phenylalanine or tryptophan. A D gene is named only where the DNA matches it firmly. The size entry is marked missing in some rows and otherwise reads once, few, many or a size class.

d_gene	abundance	j_gene	v_gene	CDR3aa	CDR3nt
TRBD2	-	TRBJ2-1	TRBV12-3/TRBV12-4	CASSPLLLGLAGGGLSYNEQFF	TGTGCCAGCAGTCCCCTTCTGCTGGGCCTAGCGGGAGGGGGCCTCTCCTACAATGAGCAGTTCTTC
TRBD1	once	TRBJ1-2	TRBV7-9	CASSSNRHRGRDYGYTF	TGTGCCAGCAGCTCCAATAGACACAGGGGGAGAGACTATGGCTACACCTTC
TRBD2	-	TRBJ2-1	TRBV3-1	CASSQRLARNEQFF	TGTGCCAGCAGCCAGAGACTAGCAAGAAATGAGCAGTTCTTC
TRBD2	-	TRBJ2-1	TRBV29-1	CSVDGLAGPPLYNEQFF	TGCAGCGTTGACGGACTAGCGGGACCACCCCTTTACAATGAGCAGTTCTTC
TRBD1	-	TRBJ1-1	TRBV9	CASSAEPGTVNTEAFF	TGTGCCAGCAGCGCCGAACCCGGGACAGTGAACACTGAAGCTTTCTTT
-	-	TRBJ1-2	TRBV20-1	CSARDLPLLYGYTF	TGCAGTGCGAGGGACCTCCCACTCCTCTATGGCTACACCTTC
-	-	TRBJ2-5	TRBV4-3	CTSSQMVGQETQYF	TGCACCAGCAGCCAGATGGTCGGCCAAGAGACCCAGTACTTC
TRBD1	few	TRBJ1-1	TRBV6-6	CASSYALTGEAFF	TGTGCCAGCAGTTACGCCTTGACAGGGGAAGCTTTCTTT
-	-	TRBJ1-5	TRBV7-2	CASSSGISNQPQHF	TGTGCCAGCAGCTCCGGGATTAGCAATCAGCCCCAGCATTTT
-	few	TRBJ2-5	TRBV6-5	CASSYSSWLGTQETQYF	TGTGCCAGCAGTTACTCATCTTGGTTGGGGACCCAAGAGACCCAGTACTTC
TRBD1	few	TRBJ2-3	TRBV28	CASSFSHRGGLDTQYF	TGTGCCAGCAGTTTCTCCCACAGGGGCGGGTTGGATACGCAGTATTTT
-	once	TRBJ2-1	TRBV16	CASSQFELGALAEQFF	TGTGCCAGCAGCCAATTCGAACTAGGGGCCCTTGCTGAGCAGTTCTTC
TRBD2	once	TRBJ2-7	TRBV4-3	CASSQELAGGWEQYF	TGCGCCAGCAGCCAAGAGCTAGCGGGAGGGTGGGAGCAGTACTTC
TRBD1	-	TRBJ2-4	TRBV12-3/TRBV12-4	CASSTDRTAKNIQYF	TGTGCCAGCAGTACGGACAGGACTGCCAAAAACATTCAGTACTTC
-	few	TRBJ1-5	TRBV27	CASSLQGQPQHF	TGTGCCAGCAGTCTACAGGGTCAGCCCCAGCATTTT
-	-	TRBJ2-7	TRBV28	CASNGGDRPNEQYF	TGTGCCAGCAATGGCGGGGACCGCCCGAACGAGCAGTACTTC
TRBD1	-	TRBJ1-6	TRBV2	CASSLGGWNSPLHF	TGTGCCAGCAGCCTAGGGGGCTGGAATTCACCCCTCCACTTT
TRBD2	-	TRBJ2-3	TRBV7-9	CASSWLPTSGSVTDTQYF	TGTGCCAGCAGCTGGCTACCGACTAGCGGGAGTGTAACAGATACGCAGTATTTT